The 2 T cell receptor beta chains below all came from one sample that was sequenced in a study of blood T cell repertoires in COVID-19. TCRdb's table, derived via immunoSEQ multiplex PCR, lists solely in-frame clones and lacks some. The data show roughly 180,000 clones, about nine tenths seen once. The specimen was peripheral blood. These receptors were collected from a man in his 70s with active or convalescent COVID-19.

There are a few counts of this clone. V gene TRBV19 combines with J gene TRBJ1-1; D perhaps matches TRBD1 (5 bases). V lost 1 base to trimming and J lost 5 bases, with 11 bases between them. The germline V gene has CDR1 LNHDA and CDR2 SQIVND (reference sequence). This CDR3 contains 14 residues. This CDR3 is CASSIAGSETEAFF. The CDR3 DNA is TGTGCCAGTAGTATAGCAGGGTCGGAAACTGAAGCTTTCTTT.

This clone has just one count. The chain has TRBV28 and TRBJ1-5, with D hard to call. Between the trimmed V and J ends, which lost 4 bases and 4 bases, there was a span of 8 bases. CDR3 length: 13 residues. CDR1 is MDHEN and CDR2 is SYDVKM in the germline V gene. The CDR3 bases are TGTGCCAGCAGTTCCCGACTGAATCAGCCCCAGCATTTT. Its translation: CASSSRLNQPQHF. The whole variable domain, remainder taken from reference TRBV28 and TRBJ1-5, is DVKVTQSSRYLVKRTGEKVFLECVQDMDHENMFWYRQDPGLGLRLIYFSYDVKMKEKGDIPEGYSVSREKKERFSLILESASTNQTSMYLCASSSRLNQPQHFGDGTRLSIL.